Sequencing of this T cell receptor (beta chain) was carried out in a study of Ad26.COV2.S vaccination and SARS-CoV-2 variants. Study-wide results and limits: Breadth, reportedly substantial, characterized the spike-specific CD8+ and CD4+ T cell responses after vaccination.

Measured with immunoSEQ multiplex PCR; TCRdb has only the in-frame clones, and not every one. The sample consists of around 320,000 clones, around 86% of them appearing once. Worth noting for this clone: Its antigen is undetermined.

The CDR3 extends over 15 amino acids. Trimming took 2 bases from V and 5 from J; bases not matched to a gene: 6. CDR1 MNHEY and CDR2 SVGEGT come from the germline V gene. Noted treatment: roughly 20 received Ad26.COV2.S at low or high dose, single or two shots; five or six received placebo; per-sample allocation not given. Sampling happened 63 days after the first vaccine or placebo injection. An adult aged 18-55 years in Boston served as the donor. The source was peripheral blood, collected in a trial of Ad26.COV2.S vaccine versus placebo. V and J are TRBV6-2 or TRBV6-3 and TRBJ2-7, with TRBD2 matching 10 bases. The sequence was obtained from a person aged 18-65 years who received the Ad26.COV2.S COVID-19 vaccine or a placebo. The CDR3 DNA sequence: TGTGCCAGCAGTTACGTAAGCGGGGGGGTCGACGAGCAGTACTTC. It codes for CASSYVSGGVDEQYF.